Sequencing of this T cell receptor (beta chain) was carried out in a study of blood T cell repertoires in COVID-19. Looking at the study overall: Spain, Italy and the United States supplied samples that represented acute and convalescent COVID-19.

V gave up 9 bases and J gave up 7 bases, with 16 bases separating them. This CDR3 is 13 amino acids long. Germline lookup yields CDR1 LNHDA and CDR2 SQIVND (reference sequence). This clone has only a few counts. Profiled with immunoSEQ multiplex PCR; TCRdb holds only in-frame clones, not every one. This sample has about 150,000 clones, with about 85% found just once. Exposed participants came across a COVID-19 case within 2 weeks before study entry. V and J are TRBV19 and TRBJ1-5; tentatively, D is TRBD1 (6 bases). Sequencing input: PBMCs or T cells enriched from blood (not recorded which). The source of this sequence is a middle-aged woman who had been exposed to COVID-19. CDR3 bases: TGTGCCAGCAACGGGGGCGGGGGCCAGCCCCAGCATTTT. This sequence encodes CASNGGGGQPQHF.